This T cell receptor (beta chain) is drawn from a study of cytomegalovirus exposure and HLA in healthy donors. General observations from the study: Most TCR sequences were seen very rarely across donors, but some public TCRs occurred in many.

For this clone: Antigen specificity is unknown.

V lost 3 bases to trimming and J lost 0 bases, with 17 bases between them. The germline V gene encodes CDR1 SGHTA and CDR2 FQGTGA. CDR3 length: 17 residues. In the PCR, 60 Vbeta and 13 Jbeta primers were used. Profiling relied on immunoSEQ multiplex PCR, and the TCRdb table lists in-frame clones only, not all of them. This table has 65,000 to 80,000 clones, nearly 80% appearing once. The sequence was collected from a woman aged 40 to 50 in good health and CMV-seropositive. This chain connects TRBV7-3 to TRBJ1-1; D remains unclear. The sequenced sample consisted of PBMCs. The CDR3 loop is CASSLVPRRQLNTEAFF. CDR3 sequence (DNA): TGTGCCAGCAGCTTGGTTCCCCGGAGGCAACTGAACACTGAAGCTTTCTTT.